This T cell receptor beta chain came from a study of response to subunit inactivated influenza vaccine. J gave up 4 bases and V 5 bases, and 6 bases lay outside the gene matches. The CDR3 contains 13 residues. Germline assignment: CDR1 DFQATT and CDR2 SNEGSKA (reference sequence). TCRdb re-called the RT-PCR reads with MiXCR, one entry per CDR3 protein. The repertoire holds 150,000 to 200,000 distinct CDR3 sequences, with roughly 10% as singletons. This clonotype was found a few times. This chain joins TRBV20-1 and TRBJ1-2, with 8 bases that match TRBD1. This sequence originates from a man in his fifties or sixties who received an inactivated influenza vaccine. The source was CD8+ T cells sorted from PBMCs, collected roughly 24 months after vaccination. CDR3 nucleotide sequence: TGCAGTGCTTGGGACAGGATCTTCTATGGCTACACCTTC. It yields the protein CSAWDRIFYGYTF.